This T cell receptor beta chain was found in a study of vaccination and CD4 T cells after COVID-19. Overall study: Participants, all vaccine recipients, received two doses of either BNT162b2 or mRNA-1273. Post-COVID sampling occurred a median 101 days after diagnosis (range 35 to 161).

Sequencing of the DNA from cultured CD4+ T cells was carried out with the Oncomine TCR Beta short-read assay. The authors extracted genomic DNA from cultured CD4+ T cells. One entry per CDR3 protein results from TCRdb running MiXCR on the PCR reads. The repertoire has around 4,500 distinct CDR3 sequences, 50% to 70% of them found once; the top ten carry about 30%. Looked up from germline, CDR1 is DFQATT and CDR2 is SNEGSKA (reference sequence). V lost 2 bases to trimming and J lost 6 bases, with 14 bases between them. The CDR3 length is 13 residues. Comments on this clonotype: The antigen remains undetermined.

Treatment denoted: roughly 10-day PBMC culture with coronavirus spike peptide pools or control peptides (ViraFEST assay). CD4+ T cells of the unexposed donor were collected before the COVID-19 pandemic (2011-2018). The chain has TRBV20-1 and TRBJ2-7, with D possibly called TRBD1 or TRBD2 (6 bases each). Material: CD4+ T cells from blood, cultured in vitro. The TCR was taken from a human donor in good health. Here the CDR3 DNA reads TGCAGTGCTAGATCGAGGGGGGCCCTCGAGCAGTACTTC. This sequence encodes CSARSRGALEQYF.